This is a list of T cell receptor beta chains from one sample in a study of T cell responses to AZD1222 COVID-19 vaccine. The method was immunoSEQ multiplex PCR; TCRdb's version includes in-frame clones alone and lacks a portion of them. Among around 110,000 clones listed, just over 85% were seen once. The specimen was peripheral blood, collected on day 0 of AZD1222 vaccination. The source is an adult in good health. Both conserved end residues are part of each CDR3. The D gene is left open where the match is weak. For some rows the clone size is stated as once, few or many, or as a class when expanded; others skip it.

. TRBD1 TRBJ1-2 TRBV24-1 TGTGCCACCAGTGAAATGACAGGGTATGGCTACACCTTC CATSEMTGYGYTF
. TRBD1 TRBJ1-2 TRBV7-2 TGTGCCAGCAGCTTAAATTATCAGGGGGCTCTTGGCTACACCTTC CASSLNYQGALGYTF
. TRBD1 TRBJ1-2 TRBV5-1 TGCGCCAGCAGCTTGGGACAGGGGTATGGCTATGGCTACACCTTC CASSLGQGYGYGYTF
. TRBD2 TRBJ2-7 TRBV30 TGTGCCTGGAGTGCGGGAGGGTCCGAGCAGTACTTC CAWSAGGSEQYF
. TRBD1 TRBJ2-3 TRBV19 TGTGCCAGTAGTATAGGGACAGGGTTATATACGCAGTATTTT CASSIGTGLYTQYF
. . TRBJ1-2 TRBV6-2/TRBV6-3 TGTGCCAGCAGCGACTTCTCGGGAGGGATCGGCTATGGCTACACCTTC CASSDFSGGIGYGYTF
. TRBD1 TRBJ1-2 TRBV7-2 TGTGCCAGCAGCTTAGGAGGGACAGGGGTTGGCTACACCTTC CASSLGGTGVGYTF
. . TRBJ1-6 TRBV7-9 TGTGCCAGCAGCTTAGAAGTTAATTCGGCCCTCCACTTT CASSLEVNSALHF
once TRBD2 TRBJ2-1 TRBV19 TGTGCCAGTAGTTTCTCATATGTGGCTAGCGGGAGCGTTTTTAACAATGAGCAGTTCTTC CASSFSYVASGSVFNNEQFF
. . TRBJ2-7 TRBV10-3 TGTGCCATCAGTTCGGGCCCTAGCGAGCAGTACTTC CAISSGPSEQYF
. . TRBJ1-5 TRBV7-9 TGTGCCAGCAGCTCCTCCGGGACACTTAATCAGCCCCAGCATTTT CASSSSGTLNQPQHF
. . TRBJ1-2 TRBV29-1 TGCAGCGTCTCTTACCCCTCGGGACTCAGTAACTATGGCTACACCTTC CSVSYPSGLSNYGYTF
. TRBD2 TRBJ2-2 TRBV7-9 TGTGCCAGCCGAGCGGGAGCTGTGGGTAGTGACACCGGGGAGCTGTTTTTT CASRAGAVGSDTGELFF
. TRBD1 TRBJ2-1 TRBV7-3 TGTGCCAGCAGCTTAGGACAGGTCGGGGAGCAGTTCTTC CASSLGQVGEQFF
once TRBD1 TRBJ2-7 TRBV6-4 TGTGCCAGCATTTGGGACAGAGCTTTGAGGGAGCAGTACTTC CASIWDRALREQYF
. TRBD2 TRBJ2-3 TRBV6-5 TGTGCCAGCAGATCCAGCGGGGTTCGCGCAGATACGCAGTATTTT CASRSSGVRADTQYF
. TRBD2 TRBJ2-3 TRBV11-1 TGTGCCAGCACCGTGTCTAGCGGGAGTCACACAGATACGCAGTATTTT CASTVSSGSHTDTQYF
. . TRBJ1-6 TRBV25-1 TGTGCCAGCAGTGAATTGGGGTTGGGAGGAGGGTATAATTCACCCCTCCACTTT CASSELGLGGGYNSPLHF
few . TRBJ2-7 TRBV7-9 TGTGCCAGCAGCTTACCAGGCCAGGGCAGGCAGGCCTACGAGCAGTACTTC CASSLPGQGRQAYEQYF
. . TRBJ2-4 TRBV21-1 TGTGCCAGCAGCAAACGGCCACTAGCGGGAGGTGGGGCAGCCAAAAACATTCAGTACTTC CASSKRPLAGGGAAKNIQYF
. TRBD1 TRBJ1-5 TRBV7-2 TGTGCCAGCAGCTTTACAGGGGTAGGGGATCAGCCCCAGCATTTT CASSFTGVGDQPQHF
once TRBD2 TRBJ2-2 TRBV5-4 TGTGCCAGCAGCCGGGGGGAGGCCGGGGAGCTGTTTTTT CASSRGEAGELFF
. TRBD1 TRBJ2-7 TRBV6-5 TGTGCCAGCAGTTCCCGGACAGGGAACCACTACGAGCAGTACTTC CASSSRTGNHYEQYF
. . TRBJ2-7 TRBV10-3 TGTGCCATCAGTGAAGGGGAGGACGAGCAGTACTTC CAISEGEDEQYF
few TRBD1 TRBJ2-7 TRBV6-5 TGTGCCAGCAGCCTGGACAGGGGGAACTACGAGCAGTACTTC CASSLDRGNYEQYF
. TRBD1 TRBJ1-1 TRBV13 TGTGCCAGCAGCCTCAGGACAGGGGACACTGAAGCTTTCTTT CASSLRTGDTEAFF
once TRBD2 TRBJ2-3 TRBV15 TGTGCCACCAGCAGCGACCTGCTAGCGGGGGGCGTCGATACGCAGTATTTT CATSSDLLAGGVDTQYF
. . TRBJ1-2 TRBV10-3 TGTGCCATCAGTGACAGTAACTATGGCTACACCTTC CAISDSNYGYTF
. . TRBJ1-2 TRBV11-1 TGTGCCAGCAGCCTAGGGCAGGCGGCTAACTATGGCTACACCTTC CASSLGQAANYGYTF
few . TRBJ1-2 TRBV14 TGTGCCAGCAGCCCTAACGACCCCCCTAGGTGCACCTTC CASSPNDPPRCTF
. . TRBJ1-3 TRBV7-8 TGTGCCAGCAGCTTAAGGATCGACAGGACGATTTCTGGAAACACCATATATTTT CASSLRIDRTISGNTIYF
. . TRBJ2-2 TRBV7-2 TGTGCCAGCACGGGCGGGGGCCTAAACACCGGGGAGCTGTTTTTT CASTGGGLNTGELFF
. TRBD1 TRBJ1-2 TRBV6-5 TGTGCCAGCAGTTACTCTATACAGGGGAACTATGGCTACACCTTC CASSYSIQGNYGYTF
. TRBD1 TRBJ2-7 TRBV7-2 TGTGCCAGCAGCTTAAACAGGGGACCCTACGAGCAGTACTTC CASSLNRGPYEQYF
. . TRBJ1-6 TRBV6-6 TGTGCCAGCAACCCCATCTCCGGGGACTCACCCCTCCACTTT CASNPISGDSPLHF
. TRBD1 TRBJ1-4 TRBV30 TGTGCCTGGTCGACAGGGAGGGATGAAAAACTGTTTTTT CAWSTGRDEKLFF
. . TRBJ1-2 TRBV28 TGTGCCAGCAGCTTAAAAACGAACTATGGCTACACCTTC CASSLKTNYGYTF
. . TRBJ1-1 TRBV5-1 TGCGCCAGCAGCTTGGTCTTGAACACTGAAGCTTTCTTT CASSLVLNTEAFF
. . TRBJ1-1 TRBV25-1 TGTGCCAGCAGTGACCTCTATACGAACACTGAAGCTTTCTTT CASSDLYTNTEAFF
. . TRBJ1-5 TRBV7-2 TGTGCCAGCAGCTTACAGGGAAGCAATCAGCCCCAGCATTTT CASSLQGSNQPQHF
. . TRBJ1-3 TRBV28 TGTGCCAGCAGTTTCGTATATTTAGGGGTCAGTCCCCGCTCTGGAAACACCATATATTTT CASSFVYLGVSPRSGNTIYF
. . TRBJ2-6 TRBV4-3 TGCGCCAGCAGCCAAGAAAGTTTGGGTTCTGGGGCCAACGTCCTGACTTTC CASSQESLGSGANVLTF
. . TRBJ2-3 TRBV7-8 TGTGCCAGCAGCCCGAGGAGGTCAGGGGACACAGATACGCAGTATTTT CASSPRRSGDTDTQYF
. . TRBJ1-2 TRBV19 TGTGCCAGTAGTGCGGGGGGCTATGGCTACACCTTC CASSAGGYGYTF
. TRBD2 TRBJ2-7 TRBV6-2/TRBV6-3 TGTGCCAGCAGTTACGAGATAGCGGGAGCGAACTCCTACGAGCAGTACTTC CASSYEIAGANSYEQYF
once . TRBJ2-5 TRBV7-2 TGTGCCAGCAGCTTAGCGCGCGGGGGCCCTGGGACCCAGTACTTC CASSLARGGPGTQYF
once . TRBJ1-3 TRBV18 TGTGCCAGCTCACCAGGGACGGCCTCTGGAAACACCATATATTTT CASSPGTASGNTIYF
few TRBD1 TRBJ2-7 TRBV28 TGTGCCAGCAGCTTCGGACAGGACTACGAGCAGTACTTC CASSFGQDYEQYF
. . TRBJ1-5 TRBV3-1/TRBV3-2 TGTGCCAGCAGCCAACAGGGCCGAGGCAGCAATCAGCCCCAGCATTTT CASSQQGRGSNQPQHF
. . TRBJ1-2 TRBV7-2 TGTGCCAGCAGCTTGGCCTCCGGACCGTTGAACTATGGCTACACCTTC CASSLASGPLNYGYTF
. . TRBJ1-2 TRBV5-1 TGCGCCAGCAGTCAGGAATATACAGGGCTTGGCTACACCTTC CASSQEYTGLGYTF
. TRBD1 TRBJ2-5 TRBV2 TGTGCCAGCCGACAGGGTAGCCAAGAGACCCAGTACTTC CASRQGSQETQYF